The clone carrying this T cell receptor (beta chain) was detected ten times or more. What it binds is unknown. V lost 3 bases, J lost 7 bases, and 14 bases stayed unmatched. Germline CDR1 is SEHNR and CDR2 is FQNEAQ (reference sequence). CDR3 size: 16 residues. The data are from a study of T cells in Graves' hyperthyroidism and ophthalmopathy. Study results and limitations: Clonotypes that were expanded in thyroid above 0.001 mostly appeared in blood too.

Patients with ophthalmopathy all had a Clinical Activity Score of at least 3, a NOSPECS grade of at least 4 and duration under 3 months. Every diagnosis used clinical symptoms, serum thyroxine and TRAb, thyroid ultrasound and orbital computed tomography. TCR beta CDR3 sequences were amplified from RNA transcripts. HTBI primers were the set used in a first-round RT-PCR of the TCR CDR3. TCRdb reprocessed the multiplex PCR reads with MiXCR, giving one entry per CDR3 protein. The sample lists around 600,000 distinct CDR3 sequences, about 14% occurring once. The receptor was derived from a young woman with Graves' ophthalmopathy. This sequence joins TRBV7-9 and TRBJ2-7, with 8 bases fitting TRBD1. The source material was blood. The CDR3 is CASSFFRRTGSWEQYF. In DNA, the CDR3 is TGTGCCAGCAGCTTTTTTAGGAGGACAGGGTCGTGGGAGCAGTACTTC.